This is a list of T cell receptor beta chains from one sample in a study of cytomegalovirus exposure and HLA in healthy donors. Generated by immunoSEQ multiplex PCR, the TCRdb table keeps only in-frame clones and is missing some. The data hold 110,000 or so clones, with over 75% observed a single time. Sequencing was carried out using PBMCs. Receptors originate from a woman aged 18-29 years in good health and CMV-seronegative. CDR3s include the opening cysteine and the closing phenylalanine or tryptophan. D genes are given only for firm matches. Clone size is given for some rows only: seen once, a few or many times, or a class if the clone is expanded.

size: NA
D: NA
V: TRBV6-1
J: TRBJ1-2
CDR3: CASSEAGSRNYGYTF
DNA: TGTGCCAGCAGTGAAGCCGGGTCCCGTAACTATGGCTACACCTTC

size: NA
D: TRBD1
V: TRBV4-3
J: TRBJ1-5
CDR3: CASSLTGGLNQPQHF
DNA: TGCGCCAGCAGCCTGACAGGGGGTCTCAATCAGCCCCAGCATTTT

size: few
D: TRBD1
V: TRBV6-1
J: TRBJ1-1
CDR3: CASTLTGAEAFF
DNA: TGTGCCAGCACCCTCACAGGGGCTGAAGCTTTCTTT

size: NA
D: NA
V: TRBV27
J: TRBJ1-2
CDR3: CASSLSPTSNYGYTF
DNA: TGTGCCAGCAGTTTGTCACCGACTTCTAACTATGGCTACACCTTC

size: few
D: NA
V: TRBV7-8
J: TRBJ2-3
CDR3: CASSFVASLTPSTDTQYF
DNA: TGTGCCAGCAGCTTTGTGGCCTCCTTAACCCCTAGCACAGATACGCAGTATTTT

size: NA
D: NA
V: TRBV2
J: TRBJ2-3
CDR3: CASKTPAYSGDPKDTQYF
DNA: TGTGCCAGCAAAACGCCCGCCTATAGCGGAGACCCCAAAGATACGCAGTATTTT

size: NA
D: TRBD1
V: TRBV5-4
J: TRBJ1-2
CDR3: CASSRGQGEEGYTF
DNA: TGTGCCAGCAGCCGTGGACAGGGAGAGGAAGGCTACACCTTC

size: NA
D: NA
V: TRBV29-1
J: TRBJ2-1
CDR3: CSVARYSSYNEQFF
DNA: TGCAGCGTTGCCCGATACAGCTCCTACAATGAGCAGTTCTTC

size: NA
D: TRBD1
V: TRBV4-2
J: TRBJ1-6
CDR3: CASSLGQYNSPLHF
DNA: TGTGCCAGCAGCTTGGGACAGTATAATTCACCCCTCCACTTT

size: NA
D: TRBD2
V: TRBV2
J: TRBJ2-1
CDR3: CASRSTSGSFNEQFF
DNA: TGTGCCAGCAGGTCGACTAGCGGGAGCTTCAATGAGCAGTTCTTC

size: NA
D: NA
V: TRBV11-2
J: TRBJ2-3
CDR3: CASSRRGTTDTQYF
DNA: TGTGCCAGCAGCAGACGGGGGACTACAGATACGCAGTATTTT

size: NA
D: NA
V: TRBV7-9
J: TRBJ1-2
CDR3: CASSHSDRDRNYGYTF
DNA: TGTGCCAGCAGCCATAGTGACCGCGACAGAAACTATGGCTACACCTTC

size: once
D: TRBD1
V: TRBV4-1
J: TRBJ1-5
CDR3: CASSGEGPGTGFNQPQHF
DNA: TGCGCCAGCAGCGGAGAGGGGCCCGGGACAGGATTCAATCAGCCCCAGCATTTT

size: NA
D: NA
V: TRBV28
J: TRBJ1-5
CDR3: CASRGPNQPQHF
DNA: TGTGCCAGCAGGGGGCCCAATCAGCCCCAGCATTTT

size: NA
D: NA
V: TRBV28
J: TRBJ1-3
CDR3: CASSFPGLGNTIYF
DNA: TGTGCCAGCAGTTTCCCGGGACTTGGAAACACCATATATTTT

size: NA
D: NA
V: TRBV25-1
J: TRBJ1-2
CDR3: CASSADLQGRYGYTF
DNA: TGTGCCAGCAGTGCAGACCTACAAGGGAGGTATGGCTACACCTTC

size: NA
D: NA
V: TRBV11-2
J: TRBJ2-1
CDR3: CASSRDSTTYNEQFF
DNA: TGTGCCAGCAGCCGAGACAGTACAACTTACAATGAGCAGTTCTTC

size: NA
D: NA
V: TRBV2
J: TRBJ1-2
CDR3: CASSETGEWYGYTF
DNA: TGTGCCAGCAGTGAAACGGGGGAATGGTATGGCTACACCTTC

size: NA
D: NA
V: TRBV29-1
J: TRBJ1-1
CDR3: CSVLGGKAFF
DNA: TGCAGCGTACTCGGGGGAAAAGCTTTCTTT

size: NA
D: NA
V: TRBV7-6
J: TRBJ1-1
CDR3: CASSLVGRDTEAFF
DNA: TGTGCCAGCAGCTTAGTTGGGCGAGACACTGAAGCTTTCTTT

size: NA
D: NA
V: TRBV6-5
J: TRBJ2-2
CDR3: CASRQDGTGELFF
DNA: TGTGCCAGCAGACAGGATGGCACCGGGGAGCTGTTTTTT

size: NA
D: TRBD2
V: TRBV27
J: TRBJ2-7
CDR3: CASSFSLAGVTYEQYF
DNA: TGTGCCAGCAGTTTTTCGCTAGCGGGAGTAACCTACGAGCAGTACTTC

size: NA
D: NA
V: TRBV7-9
J: TRBJ1-6
CDR3: CASSLAGDNSPLHF
DNA: TGTGCCAGCAGCTTAGCAGGGGATAATTCACCCCTCCACTTT

size: NA
D: NA
V: TRBV19
J: TRBJ1-3
CDR3: CATGDTDSGNTIYF
DNA: TGTGCCACAGGGGACACTGACTCTGGAAACACCATATATTTT

size: NA
D: NA
V: TRBV28
J: TRBJ2-6
CDR3: CASSGGARSGANVLTF
DNA: TGTGCCAGCAGTGGGGGGGCCCGCTCTGGGGCCAACGTCCTGACTTTC

size: NA
D: NA
V: TRBV5-1
J: TRBJ2-2
CDR3: CASSSGHGVPGELFF
DNA: TGCGCCAGCAGCTCTGGACATGGGGTTCCCGGGGAGCTGTTTTTT

size: NA
D: NA
V: TRBV7-9
J: TRBJ2-7
CDR3: CASTSREYEQYF
DNA: TGTGCCAGCACCAGCCGGGAGTACGAGCAGTACTTC

size: NA
D: TRBD1
V: TRBV19
J: TRBJ2-3
CDR3: CASIDRASTDTQYF
DNA: TGTGCCAGTATCGACAGGGCTTCCACAGATACGCAGTATTTT

size: NA
D: TRBD1
V: TRBV5-5
J: TRBJ1-1
CDR3: CASSRATGDPEAFF
DNA: TGTGCCAGCAGCAGGGCGACAGGGGATCCTGAAGCTTTCTTT

size: NA
D: NA
V: TRBV6-5
J: TRBJ2-4
CDR3: CASSYSDPRWGDIQYF
DNA: TGTGCCAGCAGTTACTCGGACCCCCGGTGGGGGGACATTCAGTACTTC

size: NA
D: NA
V: TRBV28
J: TRBJ2-7
CDR3: CASSVQGPLPYEQYF
DNA: TGTGCCAGCAGCGTACAGGGACCGCTCCCTTACGAGCAGTACTTC

size: NA
D: NA
V: TRBV28
J: TRBJ2-7
CDR3: CASSLTAYEQYF
DNA: TGTGCCAGCAGTTTGACAGCTTACGAGCAGTACTTC

size: NA
D: TRBD2
V: TRBV6-6
J: TRBJ2-5
CDR3: CASRPGTSRETQYF
DNA: TGTGCCAGCAGGCCCGGGACTAGCAGGGAGACCCAGTACTTC

size: NA
D: NA
V: TRBV18
J: TRBJ1-5
CDR3: CASSPGGAGSNQPQHF
DNA: TGTGCCAGCTCACCAGGGGGGGCGGGAAGCAATCAGCCCCAGCATTTT

size: NA
D: NA
V: TRBV19
J: TRBJ2-6
CDR3: CASSIAGTPGANVLTF
DNA: TGTGCCAGTAGTATAGCGGGGACACCTGGGGCCAACGTCCTGACTTTC

size: NA
D: NA
V: TRBV9
J: TRBJ1-6
CDR3: CASSVQNSPLHF
DNA: TGTGCCAGCAGCGTACAGAATTCACCCCTCCACTTT

size: NA
D: NA
V: TRBV5-1
J: TRBJ2-3
CDR3: CASSFAGPSTDTQYF
DNA: TGCGCCAGCAGCTTTGCGGGGCCTAGCACAGATACGCAGTATTTT

size: NA
D: TRBD1
V: TRBV7-2
J: TRBJ2-5
CDR3: CASSLRDREWETQYF
DNA: TGTGCCAGCAGCTTACGGGACAGGGAATGGGAGACCCAGTACTTC

size: NA
D: NA
V: TRBV19
J: TRBJ1-2
CDR3: CASSIGRQGNYGYTF
DNA: TGTGCCAGTAGTATAGGTCGGCAGGGGAACTATGGCTACACCTTC

size: NA
D: NA
V: TRBV5-1
J: TRBJ1-3
CDR3: CASSPSQGNTIYF
DNA: TGCGCCAGCAGCCCGAGCCAAGGAAACACCATATATTTT

size: once
D: TRBD2
V: TRBV19
J: TRBJ2-3
CDR3: CASSMTSGFGDTQYF
DNA: TGTGCCAGTAGTATGACTAGCGGCTTTGGTGATACGCAGTATTTT